This T cell receptor (beta chain) was identified during a study of shared clonotypes between healthy human individuals. Study-level findings and limits: Shared clonotypes: about 4.6% naive CD4, roughly 3.5% naive CD8, over 2% memory CD4, under 0.45% memory CD8.

TCRdb keeps only in-frame clones here, not all; method: immunoSEQ multiplex PCR. The table lists 2.5 million or so clones, 90% to 95% of them singletons, with roughly 0.13% in the top ten. The V end lost 6 bases, the J end lost 0 bases, and 12 bases lay between the germline ends. The CDR3 is 16 amino acids. From germline, CDR1 is LNHDA and CDR2 SQIVND (reference sequence). Comments on this clone: Its antigen is currently unknown.

This TCR was recovered from a young man in good health. Sequencing was done on a sample of naive CD4+ T cells sorted from blood. Sample subset: CD45RA+ positively selected. The chain joins TRBV19 to TRBJ2-6; D call uncertain. CDR3 sequence: CASRLGITSGANVLTF. CDR3 bases: TGTGCCAGTAGGTTGGGTATCACCTCTGGGGCCAACGTCCTGACTTTC.